The clone carrying this T cell receptor (beta chain) was recorded many times. Its specificity is not known. Amplification from RNA transcripts yielded the TCR beta CDR3 regions. Amplification began with first-round RT-PCR using HTBI primers, then second-round multiplex PCR was performed. TCRdb called the multiplex PCR reads again in MiXCR, with one record for every CDR3 protein. The table includes around 1.1 million distinct CDR3 sequences, roughly two fifths detected once. The sample is drawn from a study of Graves' ophthalmopathy and Graves' hyperthyroidism. This CDR3 spans 12 amino acids. Germline lookup yields CDR1 SQVTM and CDR2 ANQGSEA. V was pared by 4 bases and J by 3 bases, with 10 bases between. Broader study findings: A majority of expanded thyroid clonotypes exceeding 0.001 frequency were likewise present in blood.

Hyperthyroidism patients were newly diagnosed, ill under 2 months, and aged 18 to 65 years. The sample consisted of peripheral blood or thyroid tissue (not recorded which). The clonotype was recovered from an adult man with Graves' hyperthyroidism. The chain recombines TRBV29-1 with TRBJ2-7; possibly TRBD1 for D (6 bases). The CDR3 region is CSVARDNYEQYF. The DNA of the CDR3 is TGCAGCGTTGCCAGGGACAACTACGAGCAGTACTTC.